What follows are 32 T cell receptor beta chains derived from one specimen sequenced in a study of T cell repertoires in cytomegalovirus infection. TCRdb passed the reads through MiXCR, listing each CDR3 protein once. Seen here are 400,000 or so distinct CDR3 sequences, roughly 20% observed once, and the top ten hold about 10%. Sequenced: PBMCs. The receptors derive from a human donor in good health (CMV status not recorded). Some clones in this sample may be carry-over from other donors' samples.

This clonotype was recorded a few times. V usage is TRBV7-8 and J usage is TRBJ1-2; TRBD1 aligns across 9 bases. Germline V lookup: CDR1 SGHVS, CDR2 FQNEAQ. The CDR3 loop spans 14 amino acids. V trimming: 3 bases; J trimming: 6 bases; junction bases outside the gene matches: 5. This CDR3 reads CASSFMDRGNGYTF. The CDR3 region has the DNA TGTGCCAGCAGCTTTATGGACAGGGGCAATGGCTACACCTTC.

On this clonotype itself: Because the CDR3 is missing its conserved closing phenylalanine or tryptophan, this is likely a read error. V and J are TRBV20-1 and TRBJ2-3, with D tentatively TRBD1 (5 bases). Looked up from germline, CDR1 is DFQATT and CDR2 is SNEGSKA (reference sequence). V gave up 6 bases and J gave up 8 bases, with 15 bases separating them. This CDR3 has 12 amino acids. The CDR3 DNA follows: TGCAGTGCCCGCTCCCCCGACAGTACGCAGTATTCT. This encodes CSARSPDSTQYS.

This chain uses TRBV2 with TRBJ1-2; D not certain. This CDR3 spans 12 amino acids. The germline CDR1 and CDR2 sequences are SNHLY and FYNNEI. Trimming removed 3 bases from V and 8 bases from J, with 10 bases in between. The CDR3 DNA reads TGTGCCAGCAGTGAGGGCCTAATGGGCTACACCTTC. Amino acids: CASSEGLMGYTF.

As regards this clonotype: A much larger clone differs by one base, so this may be a read error. The J gene is TRBJ2-1, the V gene TRBV7-9; the match to TRBD2 covers 14 bases. Germline V gene data show CDR1 as SEHNR and CDR2 as FQNEAQ (reference sequence). The CDR3 runs 21 residues. In DNA form, the CDR3 reads TGTGCCAGCAGCTCCCTGCCTCCGGGACTAGCGGGAGTGAGCTCCTACAATGAGCTGTTCTTC. This encodes CASSSLPPGLAGVSSYNELFF.

The V call is TRBV20-1, the J call TRBJ2-1; TRBD1 aligns across 10 bases. The germline V gene encodes CDR1 DFQATT and CDR2 SNEGSKA (reference sequence). The CDR3 has 14 amino acids. Losses at the gene ends were 1 base for V and 6 bases for J; bases not matched to a gene: 3. Here the CDR3 reads CSARGQGATNEQFF. Here the CDR3 DNA reads TGCAGTGCTAGAGGACAGGGGGCCACCAATGAGCAGTTCTTC.

There are a few counts of this clonotype. This chain joins TRBV12-3 or TRBV12-4 and TRBJ2-2; D not resolved. V lost 4 bases and J 4 bases, leaving 7 bases between the germline ends. The CDR3 contains 13 residues. The CDR3 DNA reads TGTGCCAGCAGTTCCCTAGGCACCGGGGAGCTGTTTTTT. Its translation is CASSSLGTGELFF.

This clonotype was counted ten times or more. V usage is TRBV7-2 and J usage is TRBJ1-6; TRBD1 agrees at 9 bases. The CDR3 loop spans 15 amino acids. Germline CDR1 is SGHTA and CDR2 is FQGNSA. J was trimmed by 7 bases and V by 5 bases; bases with no gene match: 6. The CDR3 spells CASSLQTGGNSPLHF. CDR3 nucleotides: TGTGCCAGCAGCCTCCAGACAGGGGGGAATTCACCCCTCCACTTT.

This clonotype was seen a few times. This rearrangement joins TRBV12-3 or TRBV12-4 to TRBJ1-2; no firm D call. V lost 5 bases to trimming and J lost 8 bases, with 12 bases between them. The CDR3 consists of 12 residues. CDR3 in amino acids: CASSISNAGYTF. CDR3 sequence (DNA): TGTGCCAGCAGTATTTCTAACGCGGGCTACACCTTC.

The CDR3 spells CASSFTPGHPNTEAFF. In DNA, the CDR3 is TGTGCCAGCAGCTTTACCCCGGGACACCCGAACACTGAAGCTTTCTTT. This chain links TRBV7-2 with TRBJ1-1, with D perhaps matching TRBD1 (6 bases). The CDR3 contains 16 residues. Germline values: CDR1 SGHTA, CDR2 FQGNSA. V gave up 3 bases and J gave up 1 base, with 15 bases separating them.

This clonotype was recorded a few times. The chain employs TRBV11-2 and TRBJ1-2; TRBD1 is a possible D gene (5 bases). The CDR3 contains 13 residues. Trimming shortened V by 5 bases and J by 3 bases, and 10 bases separated the two germline ends. Germline V CDR1 and CDR2: SGHAT, FQNNGV. The CDR3 sequence: CASSADSYYGYTF. The CDR3 DNA sequence: TGTGCCAGCAGCGCCGACAGCTACTATGGCTACACCTTC.

This clonotype was seen at least ten times. The chain recombines TRBV7-2 with TRBJ1-2; 7 nucleotides line up with TRBD1. Germline assignment: CDR1 SGHTA and CDR2 FQGNSA. This CDR3 contains 13 residues. J was trimmed by 4 bases and V by 8 bases; bases with no gene match: 7. CDR3 in DNA: TGTGCCAGCGGACGGGGACAGCGCTATGGCTACACCTTC. It is translated as CASGRGQRYGYTF.

There are a few counts of this clonotype. This chain connects TRBV7-8 to TRBJ1-5; D may be TRBD1 (5 bases). There are 16 residues in the CDR3. The ends were cut back, 5 bases at V and 1 base at J, with 15 bases in the middle. Germline V gene lookup returns CDR1 SGHVS and CDR2 FQNEAQ. The CDR3 here is CASSEGSSYSNQPQHF. The CDR3 DNA reads as TGTGCCAGCAGCGAGGGGTCAAGCTACAGCAATCAGCCCCAGCATTTT. The whole variable domain, remainder taken from reference TRBV7-8 and TRBJ1-5, is GAGVSQSPRYKVAKRGQDVALRCDPISGHVSLFWYQQALGQGPEFLTYFQNEAQLDKSGLPSDRFFAERPEGSVSTLKIQRTQQEDSAVYLCASSEGSSYSNQPQHFGDGTRLSIL.

This clonotype was seen repeatedly, ten times or more. J is TRBJ2-5 and V is TRBV7-6; the D call may be TRBD1 or TRBD2 (5 bases each). The CDR3 is made up of 14 amino acids. V lost 4 bases and J lost 5, with 14 bases in between. CDR1 and CDR2 from the germline V gene are SGHVS and FNYEAQ. CDR3 loop: CASSSEGTAETQYF. CDR3 sequence (DNA): TGTGCCAGCAGCTCCGAAGGGACGGCGGAGACCCAGTACTTC.

The table lists this clonotype with many counts. V and J are TRBV7-2 and TRBJ2-7, with a possible D match to TRBD1 (6 bases). Trimming took off 5 bases at V and 5 bases at J, with 16 bases between the two ends. The CDR3 contains 14 residues. From germline, CDR1 is SGHTA and CDR2 FQGNSA. CDR3 residues: CASSPRDTVDEQYF. The CDR3 DNA reads as TGTGCCAGCAGCCCGAGGGACACCGTGGACGAGCAGTACTTC.

In this sample, this clonotype turned up a few times. The chain is built from TRBV25-1 and TRBJ1-1; D not resolved. V was shortened by 3 bases and J by 6 bases, with 17 bases between the two germline ends. The V gene's germline CDR1 is MGHDK and CDR2 SYGVNS. This CDR3 comprises 15 residues. The CDR3 bases are TGTGCCAGCAGTGAGGGTGGCAGGTTTAACGCTGAAGCTTTCTTT. Translated, it gives CASSEGGRFNAEAFF.

The chain employs TRBV19 and TRBJ2-2; tentatively, D is TRBD1 (6 bases). Germline values: CDR1 LNHDA, CDR2 SQIVND (reference sequence). This CDR3 comprises 15 residues. Trimming shortened V by 3 bases and J by 5 bases, and 13 bases separated the two germline ends. The CDR3 protein is CASSMNRVGTGELFF. CDR3 DNA: TGTGCCAGTAGTATGAACAGGGTCGGAACCGGGGAGCTGTTTTTT.

This chain connects TRBV14 to TRBJ2-1, with 9 bases that match TRBD2. The trim removed 4 bases at V and 8 bases at J, leaving 6 bases unmatched. CDR1 SGHDN and CDR2 FVKESK come from the germline V gene. The length of the CDR3 is 14 residues. Here the CDR3 DNA reads TGTGCCAGCAGCCGGCTAGCGGGGATGTATGAGCAGTTCTTC. It yields the protein CASSRLAGMYEQFF.

J is TRBJ1-1 and V is TRBV19; no firm D call. The CDR3 contains 15 residues. V was trimmed by 5 bases and J by 2 bases, leaving 15 bases between them. Germline assignment: CDR1 LNHDA and CDR2 SQIVND (reference sequence). The CDR3 sequence: CASSLPSPLNTEAFF. The DNA of the CDR3 is TGTGCCAGTAGTCTGCCTTCTCCCCTAAACACTGAAGCTTTCTTT.

This clonotype was found many times. The V gene is TRBV6-5, the J gene TRBJ2-1; the match to TRBD2 covers 9 bases. Germline-derived CDR1 and CDR2 are MNHEY and SVGAGI. Trimming cost V 5 bases and J 13 bases; bases outside gene matches: 9. This CDR3 spans 13 amino acids. Here the CDR3 reads CASSKPGLAFQFF. The CDR3 region has the DNA TGTGCCAGCAGTAAACCGGGACTAGCATTTCAGTTCTTC.

This clonotype was observed a few times. This chain connects TRBV7-9 to TRBJ2-3; 12 bases align to TRBD2. With 2 bases clipped from V and 0 bases from J, the junction kept 15 bases outside the gene matches. This CDR3 has 21 amino acids. Per germline, CDR1 SEHNR and CDR2 FQNEAQ (reference sequence). CDR3 bases: TGTGCCAGCAGCTTACCTCCCCCAAATGCTAGCGGGGGGGATAGCACAGATACGCAGTATTTT. Its translation: CASSLPPPNASGGDSTDTQYF.

This clonotype was recorded a few times. This chain joins TRBV6-2 or TRBV6-3 and TRBJ2-1, with 12 bases fitting TRBD2. Germline loops: CDR1 MNHEY, CDR2 SVGEGT. Germline trimming cut 4 bases from V and 14 bases from J; bases unmatched to any gene: 3. There are 12 residues in the CDR3. The CDR3 nucleotides read TGTGCCAGCAGTTCTCGGACTAGCGGGGAGTTCTTC. This codes for CASSSRTSGEFF.

The table lists this clonotype with many counts. The chain employs TRBV4-1 and TRBJ1-2; the D is unclear. V lost 3 bases, J lost 10 bases, and 9 bases lay in between. Germline lookup yields CDR1 MGHRA and CDR2 YSYEKL. The CDR3 covers 11 residues. The CDR3 region is CASSQTGSYTF. DNA for the CDR3: TGCGCCAGCAGCCAGACCGGGTCCTACACCTTC.

This clonotype has at least ten counts. This chain joins TRBV11-2 and TRBJ2-7, with TRBD2 identical over 7 bases. Germline V gene sequence: CDR1 SGHAT, CDR2 FQNNGV. This CDR3 has 15 residues. V lost 5 bases to trimming and J lost 3 bases; unmatched junction nucleotides: 10. The CDR3 DNA is TGTGCCAGCAGCCCACAAGCGGGACGGGGCTACGAGCAGTACTTC. Amino acids: CASSPQAGRGYEQYF.

This clonotype has just a few counts. The chain has TRBV12-3 or TRBV12-4 and TRBJ2-1; 8 nucleotides align to TRBD1. There are 13 residues in the CDR3. V trimming: 6 bases; J trimming: 14 bases; junction bases outside the gene matches: 12. CDR3 sequence: CASSQLQTGEEFF. In DNA, the CDR3 is TGTGCCAGCAGCCAGCTCCAGACAGGGGAGGAGTTCTTC.

The CDR3 is CASSSEPGTDEKLFF. The CDR3 DNA reads as TGTGCCAGCAGCTCCGAGCCCGGGACAGATGAAAAACTGTTTTTT. The V call is TRBV7-9, the J call TRBJ1-4, with TRBD1 matching 7 bases. Trimming took 4 bases from V and 6 from J; bases not matched to a gene: 8. Germline lookup yields CDR1 SEHNR and CDR2 FQNEAQ (reference sequence). There are 15 residues in the CDR3.

J is TRBJ2-7 and V is TRBV15, with 10 bases lining up with TRBD2. CDR3 length equals 15 residues. From germline, CDR1 is LNHNV and CDR2 YYDKDF (reference sequence). The J segment lost 2 bases and the V segment lost 1 base, leaving 2 bases of the junction unmatched. The CDR3: CATSRGTSGAYEQYF. The CDR3 DNA sequence: TGTGCCACCAGCAGAGGAACTAGCGGGGCCTACGAGCAGTACTTC.

The CDR3 bases are TGTGCTAGTGGTTTGTGGACTGAAGCTTTCTTT. Translating it yields CASGLWTEAFF. The V and J genes are TRBV12-5 and TRBJ1-1; unclear D gene. Per the germline V gene, CDR1 is LGHNT and CDR2 is FRNRAP. This CDR3 contains 11 residues. Deletions cut 2 bases from V and 5 bases from J, with 3 bases between.

This clonotype was counted between two and nine times. The chain has TRBV12-3 or TRBV12-4 and TRBJ1-1; D is unclear. The CDR3 has 13 amino acids. Trimming shortened V by 4 bases and J by 8 bases, and 14 bases separated the two germline ends. The CDR3 sequence: CASSYPPREEAFF. CDR3 DNA: TGTGCCAGCAGTTATCCCCCCCGAGAAGAAGCTTTCTTT.

The chain has TRBV5-1 and TRBJ2-1; 7 bases align to TRBD1. With V trimmed by 0 bases and J by 7 bases, 7 bases remained unmatched. CDR1 is SGHRS, CDR2 YFSETQ, per germline. This CDR3 comprises 15 residues. The CDR3 DNA sequence: TGCGCCAGCAGCTTGGACCTGGCAGGGGGTAATGAGCAGTTCTTC. Translating gives CASSLDLAGGNEQFF.

This clonotype has just a few counts. This chain links TRBV7-2 with TRBJ2-5; D gene uncertain. Germline values: CDR1 SGHTA, CDR2 FQGNSA. The CDR3 runs 13 residues. Trimming pared 5 bases from V and 1 base from J, leaving 8 bases between. Here the CDR3 reads CASSPWGQETQYF. Here the CDR3 DNA reads TGTGCCAGCAGCCCGTGGGGCCAAGAGACCCAGTACTTC.

This clonotype has at least ten counts. This sequence joins TRBV11-2 and TRBJ2-3; 10 nucleotides align to TRBD2. Germline CDR1 SGHAT, CDR2 FQNNGV. The CDR3 is 16 amino acids. V was clipped by 3 bases and J by 2 bases; unmatched bases: 5. CDR3 nucleotide sequence: TGTGCCAGCAGCTTGACTAGCGGGTCACTCACAGATACGCAGTATTTT. This translates into CASSLTSGSLTDTQYF.

This clonotype was observed a handful of times. The chain employs TRBV11-2 and TRBJ2-7; a weak D match, TRBD2 (6 bases). Germline CDR1 is SGHAT and CDR2 is FQNNGV. The V and J ends lost 0 bases and 6 bases respectively, with 12 bases between them. The CDR3 has 14 residues. The chain's CDR3 is CASSLEAGPIEQYF. CDR3 sequence (DNA): TGTGCCAGCAGCTTAGAGGCGGGGCCTATCGAGCAGTACTTC. Supplemented by reference TRBV11-2 and TRBJ2-7, the full variable domain reads EAGVAQSPRYKIIEKRQSVAFWCNPISGHATLYWYQQILGQGPKLLIQFQNNGVVDDSQLPKDRFSAERLKGVDSTLKIQPAKLEDSAVYLCASSLEAGPIEQYFGPGTRLTVT.